This T cell receptor (beta chain) comes out of a study of monozygotic twins with inflammatory bowel disease. Germline assignment: CDR1 LNHNV and CDR2 YYDKDF (reference sequence). This CDR3 spans 15 amino acids. TCRdb processed the 5' RACE reads again and assigns one entry to each CDR3 protein, with no DNA. The listing records about 110,000 distinct CDR3 sequences. The sample was blood. The chain has TRBV15 and TRBJ2-7; the D call of TRBD1 rests on TCRdb alone, since no DNA is present to check it. This TCR was sampled from a human donor with ulcerative colitis or Crohn's disease, or a healthy co-twin of an affected twin (not recorded which). CDR3 protein: CATSHRQGNSYEQYF.